This TCR beta chain was identified in a study of siplizumab effects on memory and regulatory T cells. Study results and limitations: Roughly 80-96% of proliferating clones (CD4+ or CD8+) could not be assigned a naive or memory phenotype. The apparent diversity of naive T cells exceeded that of memory cells, and naive T cells seemed to make a major contribution to the alloresponse. Tracing alloreactive clones into unstimulated subsets worked for only a minor fraction of them.

The CDR3 covers 16 residues. Germline V gene data show CDR1 as MNHEY and CDR2 as SVGAGI. The V and J ends lost 4 bases and 1 base, in that order; junction bases with no gene match: 5. Worth noting for this clone: Its cognate antigen is unknown.

The protocol was immunoSEQ multiplex PCR, while the TCRdb copy is restricted to in-frame clones and leaves out a portion. The sample comprises over 100,000 clones, approximately 90% of which are singletons, and more than 0.95% rests with the top ten. The specimen was CD4+ T cells sorted from blood. This receptor was identified in a human donor in good health. The J gene is TRBJ2-2, the V gene TRBV6-5, with TRBD1 identical over 8 bases. In DNA form, the CDR3 reads TGTGCCAGCAGTTCCCGGGACAGGAAGAACACCGGGGAGCTGTTTTTT. This gives the protein CASSSRDRKNTGELFF.